This is a list of T cell receptor beta chains from one sample in a study of blood T cell repertoires in COVID-19. The repertoire was sequenced with immunoSEQ multiplex PCR; TCRdb's copy has only in-frame clones and lacks some. Here the sample spans fewer than 350,000 clones, about 86% being singletons. The specimen sequenced was PBMCs or T cells enriched from blood (not recorded which). These receptors were obtained from a woman aged 40 to 49 with acute COVID-19. The CDR3 runs from the conserved cysteine through the conserved F or W. Each record gives: V gene, D gene, clone size, J gene, CDR3 protein, CDR3 DNA. The D gene is left open where the match is weak. Some rows mark clone size as missing; the rest say once, few, many or name a class of expanded clone.

v_gene: TRBV5-4; d_gene: -; abundance: -; j_gene: TRBJ1-2; CDR3aa: CASSVPNRDGYTF; CDR3nt: TGTGCCAGCAGCGTACCGAACAGAGATGGCTACACCTTC
v_gene: TRBV18; d_gene: -; abundance: -; j_gene: TRBJ1-2; CDR3aa: CASSPSTVPAYEGYTF; CDR3nt: TGTGCCAGCTCACCTTCGACAGTCCCTGCCTATGAGGGCTACACCTTC
v_gene: TRBV11-2; d_gene: -; abundance: -; j_gene: TRBJ2-7; CDR3aa: CASSLGRGIYEQYF; CDR3nt: TGTGCCAGCAGCTTAGGACGGGGGATCTACGAGCAGTACTTC
v_gene: TRBV5-1; d_gene: -; abundance: -; j_gene: TRBJ2-7; CDR3aa: CASGGLADLGEQYF; CDR3nt: TGCGCCAGCGGGGGGCTAGCGGACCTGGGGGAGCAGTACTTC
v_gene: TRBV27; d_gene: TRBD1; abundance: -; j_gene: TRBJ1-1; CDR3aa: CASSPYRGNTEAFF; CDR3nt: TGTGCCAGCAGTCCCTACAGGGGTAACACTGAAGCTTTCTTT
v_gene: TRBV28; d_gene: -; abundance: -; j_gene: TRBJ2-7; CDR3aa: CASSSGSMGRREQYF; CDR3nt: TGTGCCAGCAGTTCGGGGAGCATGGGAAGAAGAGAACAGTACTTC
v_gene: TRBV7-2; d_gene: -; abundance: -; j_gene: TRBJ1-3; CDR3aa: CASSLASRFVNTIYF; CDR3nt: TGTGCCAGCAGCTTAGCGTCTAGGTTTGTGAACACCATATATTTT
v_gene: TRBV6-5; d_gene: -; abundance: -; j_gene: TRBJ2-7; CDR3aa: CASSRASYTYEQYF; CDR3nt: TGTGCCAGCAGTAGAGCTAGCTACACCTACGAGCAGTACTTC
v_gene: TRBV3-1/TRBV3-2; d_gene: TRBD1; abundance: once; j_gene: TRBJ2-7; CDR3aa: CASSQPMLIGQGDGEQYF; CDR3nt: TGTGCCAGCAGCCAACCGATGTTGATAGGACAGGGTGACGGCGAGCAGTACTTC
v_gene: TRBV6-6; d_gene: -; abundance: -; j_gene: TRBJ2-7; CDR3aa: CASSSPGSHGYEQYF; CDR3nt: TGTGCCAGCAGTTCTCCGGGATCTCACGGGTACGAGCAGTACTTC
v_gene: TRBV28; d_gene: TRBD1; abundance: -; j_gene: TRBJ1-6; CDR3aa: CASSPLGGENSPLHF; CDR3nt: TGTGCCAGCAGTCCGTTAGGGGGCGAAAATTCACCCCTCCACTTT
v_gene: TRBV27; d_gene: TRBD2; abundance: -; j_gene: TRBJ2-1; CDR3aa: CASSLGLAGTKEQFF; CDR3nt: TGTGCCAGCAGTCTAGGACTAGCGGGAACGAAAGAGCAGTTCTTC
v_gene: TRBV7-2; d_gene: -; abundance: -; j_gene: TRBJ1-4; CDR3aa: CASSPTTGTNEKLFF; CDR3nt: TGTGCCAGCAGCCCGACGACGGGAACTAATGAAAAACTGTTTTTT
v_gene: TRBV7-2; d_gene: -; abundance: -; j_gene: TRBJ1-2; CDR3aa: CASSFSAVPNYGYTF; CDR3nt: TGTGCCAGCAGCTTCTCAGCGGTCCCAAACTATGGCTACACCTTC
v_gene: TRBV19; d_gene: TRBD1; abundance: -; j_gene: TRBJ2-1; CDR3aa: CASSIETGAHNEQFF; CDR3nt: TGTGCCAGTAGTATAGAAACAGGGGCCCACAATGAGCAGTTCTTC
v_gene: TRBV5-1; d_gene: -; abundance: -; j_gene: TRBJ1-5; CDR3aa: CASSGMDSLNQPQHF; CDR3nt: TGCGCCAGCAGCGGGATGGACAGTCTAAATCAGCCCCAGCATTTT
v_gene: TRBV6-2/TRBV6-3; d_gene: TRBD2; abundance: -; j_gene: TRBJ2-3; CDR3aa: CASSLTSGHTDTQYF; CDR3nt: TGTGCCAGCAGCCTGACTAGCGGTCACACAGATACGCAGTATTTT
v_gene: TRBV27; d_gene: -; abundance: -; j_gene: TRBJ1-2; CDR3aa: CASSPAWTPYGYTF; CDR3nt: TGTGCCAGCAGCCCGGCATGGACACCCTATGGCTACACCTTC
v_gene: TRBV5-5; d_gene: -; abundance: once; j_gene: TRBJ1-1; CDR3aa: CASSLDSVPGTEAFF; CDR3nt: TGTGCCAGCAGCTTGGATAGTGTGCCGGGCACTGAAGCTTTCTTT
v_gene: TRBV7-9; d_gene: -; abundance: -; j_gene: TRBJ2-4; CDR3aa: CASSFSVAKNIQYF; CDR3nt: TGTGCCAGCAGCTTTTCAGTTGCCAAAAACATTCAGTACTTC
v_gene: TRBV14; d_gene: TRBD1; abundance: -; j_gene: TRBJ1-2; CDR3aa: CASSQMGQDYGYTF; CDR3nt: TGTGCCAGCAGCCAAATGGGACAGGACTATGGCTACACCTTC
v_gene: TRBV7-2; d_gene: TRBD2; abundance: -; j_gene: TRBJ2-7; CDR3aa: CASSPKVAGANPWEEQYF; CDR3nt: TGTGCCAGCAGCCCCAAGGTGGCGGGAGCCAACCCCTGGGAGGAGCAGTACTTC
v_gene: TRBV10-3; d_gene: -; abundance: -; j_gene: TRBJ2-7; CDR3aa: CAISEADTSSYEQYF; CDR3nt: TGTGCCATCAGTGAAGCTGACACAAGCTCCTACGAGCAGTACTTC
v_gene: TRBV5-1; d_gene: TRBD1; abundance: -; j_gene: TRBJ1-2; CDR3aa: CASSERTGGSYGYTF; CDR3nt: TGCGCCAGCAGCGAAAGGACAGGGGGCAGCTATGGCTACACCTTC
v_gene: TRBV7-2; d_gene: TRBD2; abundance: -; j_gene: TRBJ2-2; CDR3aa: CASSPGTSGGELFF; CDR3nt: TGTGCCAGCAGCCCAGGGACTAGTGGGGGGGAGCTGTTTTTT
v_gene: TRBV10-3; d_gene: -; abundance: -; j_gene: TRBJ2-2; CDR3aa: CAISDPREGGELFF; CDR3nt: TGTGCCATCAGTGACCCACGAGAGGGCGGGGAGCTGTTTTTT
v_gene: TRBV5-6; d_gene: -; abundance: once; j_gene: TRBJ1-6; CDR3aa: CASSLDGLEHSPLHF; CDR3nt: TGTGCCAGCAGCCTGGACGGACTAGAACATTCACCCCTCCACTTT
v_gene: TRBV7-9; d_gene: TRBD1; abundance: -; j_gene: TRBJ1-6; CDR3aa: CASSFPGQGSSPLHF; CDR3nt: TGTGCCAGCAGCTTCCCCGGACAGGGAAGTTCACCCCTCCACTTT
v_gene: TRBV6-5; d_gene: TRBD1; abundance: -; j_gene: TRBJ1-1; CDR3aa: CASSYGQGLNTEAFF; CDR3nt: TGTGCCAGCAGTTACGGACAGGGTTTGAACACTGAAGCTTTCTTT
v_gene: TRBV12-3/TRBV12-4; d_gene: TRBD1; abundance: -; j_gene: TRBJ1-2; CDR3aa: CASTRTGAYGYTF; CDR3nt: TGTGCCAGCACCAGGACAGGGGCATATGGCTACACCTTC
v_gene: TRBV4-2; d_gene: TRBD2; abundance: -; j_gene: TRBJ2-3; CDR3aa: CASSQRKLAGDADTQYF; CDR3nt: TGTGCCAGCAGCCAACGTAAGCTAGCGGGAGACGCAGATACGCAGTATTTT
v_gene: TRBV12-3/TRBV12-4; d_gene: -; abundance: -; j_gene: TRBJ2-3; CDR3aa: CASSVSTDTQYF; CDR3nt: TGTGCCAGCAGTGTAAGCACAGATACGCAGTATTTT
v_gene: TRBV29-1; d_gene: TRBD1; abundance: -; j_gene: TRBJ1-1; CDR3aa: CSVGQGNTEAFF; CDR3nt: TGCAGCGTGGGACAGGGGAACACTGAAGCTTTCTTT
v_gene: TRBV6-4; d_gene: TRBD2; abundance: few; j_gene: TRBJ2-3; CDR3aa: CASSDSAGGQGTDTQYF; CDR3nt: TGTGCCAGCAGTGACTCGGCGGGGGGGCAAGGCACAGATACGCAGTATTTT
v_gene: TRBV5-1; d_gene: TRBD1; abundance: once; j_gene: TRBJ2-7; CDR3aa: CASSAGQGASYEQYF; CDR3nt: TGCGCCAGCAGCGCCGGACAGGGGGCCTCCTACGAGCAGTACTTC
v_gene: TRBV6-2/TRBV6-3; d_gene: -; abundance: -; j_gene: TRBJ1-1; CDR3aa: CASSSRVPNTEAFF; CDR3nt: TGTGCCAGCAGTTCTCGGGTCCCAAACACTGAAGCTTTCTTT
v_gene: TRBV6-5; d_gene: TRBD1; abundance: -; j_gene: TRBJ1-2; CDR3aa: CASSYASDRGLFGYTF; CDR3nt: TGTGCCAGCAGTTACGCTTCGGACAGGGGCTTGTTTGGCTACACCTTC
v_gene: TRBV7-8; d_gene: TRBD2; abundance: -; j_gene: TRBJ2-5; CDR3aa: CASSLGPGLALETQYF; CDR3nt: TGTGCCAGCAGCTTAGGGCCGGGACTAGCGTTGGAGACCCAGTACTTC
v_gene: TRBV3-1/TRBV3-2; d_gene: -; abundance: once; j_gene: TRBJ1-1; CDR3aa: CASRPSGGWRNTEAFF; CDR3nt: TGTGCCAGCAGACCATCGGGGGGCTGGAGGAACACTGAAGCTTTCTTT
v_gene: TRBV18; d_gene: TRBD1; abundance: -; j_gene: TRBJ1-2; CDR3aa: CASSLSGTVSGYTF; CDR3nt: TGTGCCAGCTCGCTCTCCGGGACAGTAAGTGGCTACACCTTC
v_gene: TRBV11-3; d_gene: -; abundance: -; j_gene: TRBJ2-2; CDR3aa: CASSLGANTGELFF; CDR3nt: TGTGCCAGCAGCTTGGGCGCGAACACCGGGGAGCTGTTTTTT
v_gene: TRBV4-3; d_gene: -; abundance: -; j_gene: TRBJ1-4; CDR3aa: CASSQDKYGGEKLFF; CDR3nt: TGCGCCAGCAGCCAAGATAAGTACGGGGGTGAAAAACTGTTTTTT
v_gene: TRBV28; d_gene: -; abundance: -; j_gene: TRBJ2-5; CDR3aa: CASSTPGLQYQETQYF; CDR3nt: TGTGCCAGCAGTACCCCCGGACTACAGTACCAAGAGACCCAGTACTTC
v_gene: TRBV7-9; d_gene: TRBD2; abundance: -; j_gene: TRBJ2-3; CDR3aa: CASSLGIVAGVADTQYF; CDR3nt: TGTGCCAGCAGCTTAGGTATAGTAGCGGGAGTTGCAGATACGCAGTATTTT
v_gene: TRBV28; d_gene: -; abundance: -; j_gene: TRBJ1-4; CDR3aa: CASSSSGFDGEKLFF; CDR3nt: TGTGCCAGCAGTTCCTCTGGGTTTGACGGGGAAAAACTGTTTTTT
v_gene: TRBV18; d_gene: -; abundance: -; j_gene: TRBJ2-3; CDR3aa: CASSPPWEGTDTQYF; CDR3nt: TGTGCCAGCTCACCCCCCTGGGAGGGCACAGATACGCAGTATTTT